These 31 T cell receptor beta chains share one sample of origin, sequenced in a study of blood T cell repertoires in COVID-19. TCRdb's copy holds only in-frame clones and misses some; the assay was immunoSEQ multiplex PCR. Of 330,000 or so clones in the sample, about nine tenths were seen once. The specimen sequenced was peripheral blood. These receptors originate from a man aged 25-40 years with COVID-19, enrolled during active disease.

V gene TRBV30 combines with J gene TRBJ2-3; 7 nucleotides match TRBD1. The V gene's germline CDR1 is GTSNPN and CDR2 SVGIG (reference sequence). V lost 0 bases and J lost 4; bases outside the gene matches: 13. CDR3 size: 17 residues. This CDR3 is CAWSVQWVRGSSDTQYF. The CDR3 nucleotides read TGTGCCTGGAGTGTACAATGGGTCAGGGGGAGCTCAGATACGCAGTATTTT.

As DNA, the CDR3 is TGTGCCAGCAGCGCTACCTCCCGGGGCACAGATACGCAGTATTTT. Its translation is CASSATSRGTDTQYF. V and J are TRBV9 and TRBJ2-3; D is undetermined. The CDR3 consists of 15 residues. Germline V gene data show CDR1 as SGDLS and CDR2 as YYNGEE. Deletions cut 3 bases from V and 1 base from J, with 12 bases between.

The chain joins TRBV7-2 to TRBJ2-2; 7 bases map to TRBD1. The CDR3 contains 18 residues. Germline V gene data show CDR1 as SGHTA and CDR2 as FQGNSA. V lost 3 bases to trimming and J lost 2 bases; unmatched junction nucleotides: 12. Here the CDR3 reads CASSFRPLQGYNTGELFF. As DNA, the CDR3 is TGTGCCAGCAGCTTTCGGCCCTTACAGGGGTATAACACCGGGGAGCTGTTTTTT.

This clone showed up just once. This chain joins TRBV19 and TRBJ2-5, with 8 bases identical to TRBD1. Germline CDR1 LNHDA, CDR2 SQIVND (reference sequence). This CDR3 is 15 amino acids long. Losses at the gene ends were 4 bases for V and 4 bases for J; bases not matched to a gene: 8. In DNA, the CDR3 is TGTGCCAGTAGTAACATCAGGGGGCGCGGAGAGACCCAGTACTTC. As protein: CASSNIRGRGETQYF.

This chain connects TRBV5-1 to TRBJ2-3; TRBD2 matches at 8 bases. Looked up from germline, CDR1 is SGHRS and CDR2 is YFSETQ. V lost 6 bases, J lost 0 bases, and 6 bases stayed unmatched. This CDR3 is built from 15 residues. The CDR3 sequence: CASKRGGSSTDTQYF. Here the CDR3 DNA reads TGCGCCAGCAAACGGGGGGGCTCTAGCACAGATACGCAGTATTTT.

The chain links TRBV3-1 (or the pseudogene TRBV3-2) to TRBJ2-7; perhaps TRBD2 as D (6 bases). V was pared by 4 bases and J by 5 bases, with 12 bases between. The CDR3 totals 13 residues. Per germline, CDR1 LGHDT and CDR2 YNNKEL (reference sequence). This chain's CDR3 is CASSPNWGDEQYF. Here the CDR3 DNA reads TGTGCCAGCAGCCCCAACTGGGGGGACGAGCAGTACTTC.

The V gene is TRBV19, the J gene TRBJ2-3; TRBD1 might be the D (6 bases). Germline V gene lookup returns CDR1 LNHDA and CDR2 SQIVND (reference sequence). Trimming took off 1 base at V and 2 bases at J, with 10 bases between the two ends. The CDR3 length is 15 residues. This CDR3 reads CASSIGDTNTDTQYF. CDR3 sequence (DNA): TGTGCCAGTAGTATAGGGGACACAAACACAGATACGCAGTATTTT.

This chain connects TRBV7-9 to TRBJ2-5; TRBD2 aligns across 9 bases. V shed 3 bases, J shed 4 bases, and the junction held 6 bases outside the gene matches. The CDR3 spans 15 residues. CDR1 and CDR2 (germline): SEHNR, FQNEAQ (reference sequence). This CDR3 is CASSFDSGSPETQYF. The CDR3 coding sequence is TGTGCCAGCAGCTTCGATAGCGGGAGTCCAGAGACCCAGTACTTC.

V usage is TRBV7-9 and J usage is TRBJ1-1; D is ambiguous. CDR3 length: 11 amino acids. With 4 bases removed from V and 3 bases from J, the gap between germline ends came to 3 bases. Germline-derived CDR1 and CDR2 are SEHNR and FQNEAQ (reference sequence). CDR3 sequence reads: CASSSYTEAFF. Written as DNA, the CDR3 is TGTGCCAGCAGCTCCTACACTGAAGCTTTCTTT.

The chain recombines TRBV7-9 with TRBJ2-7, with TRBD1 as a possible D gene (6 bases). The CDR3 sequence is 16 residues long. Trimming cost V 1 base and J 0 bases, with 13 bases left between them. From germline, CDR1 is SEHNR and CDR2 FQNEAQ (reference sequence). CDR3 loop: CASSLGFRGNSYEQYF. CDR3 nucleotide sequence: TGTGCCAGCAGCTTAGGCTTTAGGGGGAACTCCTACGAGCAGTACTTC.

The chain employs TRBV29-1 and TRBJ1-2; D gene uncertain. V dropped 0 bases and J dropped 0 bases, with 14 bases sitting between them. This CDR3 comprises 16 residues. CDR1 and CDR2 (germline): SQVTM, ANQGSEA. The CDR3 region is CSVEDRSHPANYGYTF. CDR3 bases: TGCAGCGTTGAAGATCGGTCGCACCCTGCTAACTATGGCTACACCTTC.

The J gene is TRBJ2-2, the V gene TRBV7-3; the D gene is possibly TRBD1 (6 bases). Germline CDR1 and CDR2: SGHTA and FQGTGA. The CDR3 has 16 residues. V was pared by 4 bases and J by 0 bases, with 12 bases between. CDR3: CASSSQGFSNTGELFF. In nucleotides, the CDR3 is TGTGCCAGCAGCTCTCAGGGGTTTTCGAACACCGGGGAGCTGTTTTTT.

This sequence joins TRBV21-1 and TRBJ1-5. TRBV21-1 is shown as a pseudogene. CDR3 length: 15 residues. CDR3 sequence (DNA): TGTGCCAGCAGCAATCGGACTAATAGCAATCAGCCCCAGCATTTT. Its protein product is CASSNRTNSNQPQHF.

The chain couples TRBV28 to TRBJ2-7, with 10 bases fitting TRBD1. The CDR3 sequence is 15 residues long. V dropped 5 bases and J dropped 3; count of bases not matched to a gene: 7. The V gene's germline CDR1 is MDHEN and CDR2 SYDVKM. The CDR3 loop reads CASSPQGQGIYEQYF. The CDR3 nucleotides read TGTGCCAGCAGTCCCCAGGGACAGGGGATCTACGAGCAGTACTTC.

This clone was counted a single time. The chain uses TRBV6-5 and TRBJ1-2; 10 bases fit TRBD1. From germline, CDR1 is MNHEY and CDR2 SVGAGI. V shed 5 bases and J 2 bases; nucleotides not matched to a gene: 2. The CDR3 is 14 amino acids. CDR3 DNA: TGTGCCAGCAGTCCGGGACAGGGGAACTATGGCTACACCTTC. It yields the protein CASSPGQGNYGYTF.

The chain couples TRBV30 to TRBJ1-5, with D perhaps matching TRBD1 (5 bases). Trimming took 1 base from V and 6 from J, leaving 13 bases between them. Germline values: CDR1 GTSNPN, CDR2 SVGIG (reference sequence). There are 14 residues in the CDR3. CDR3 residues: CAWSEAGMRQPQHF. For the CDR3, the DNA is TGTGCCTGGAGTGAGGCAGGGATGCGTCAGCCCCAGCATTTT.

This sequence joins TRBV5-4 and TRBJ1-5; tentative D call: TRBD1 (6 bases). V lost 4 bases and J 7 bases, leaving 12 bases between the germline ends. This CDR3 has 13 residues. Germline loops: CDR1 SGHNT, CDR2 YYREEE (reference sequence). CDR3 residues: CASSPWGQQPQHF. The CDR3, as DNA: TGTGCCAGCAGCCCATGGGGGCAGCAGCCCCAGCATTTT.

This chain uses TRBV5-1 with TRBJ2-1; TRBD1 agrees at 11 bases. The V segment lost 3 bases and the J segment 7 bases; nucleotides outside the gene matches: 6. This CDR3 has 15 amino acids. Germline V gene data show CDR1 as SGHRS and CDR2 as YFSETQ. The CDR3 loop is CASSSGTGGLNEQFF. The CDR3 DNA sequence: TGCGCCAGCAGCTCCGGGACAGGGGGTTTAAATGAGCAGTTCTTC. Full variable domain (remainder filled in from reference TRBV5-1 and TRBJ2-1): KAGVTQTPRYLIKTRGQQVTLSCSPISGHRSVSWYQQTPGQGLQFLFEYFSETQRNKGNFPGRFSGRQFSNSRSEMNVSTLELGDSALYLCASSSGTGGLNEQFFGPGTRLTVL.

The gene calls are TRBV5-6 and TRBJ2-3; 14 positions agree with TRBD2. With V trimmed by 4 bases and J by 8 bases, 9 bases remained unmatched. The CDR3 extends over 16 amino acids. Germline V gene sequence: CDR1 SGHDT, CDR2 YYEEEE. The CDR3 DNA is TGTGCCAGCAGCCCAGGGACTAGCGGGGGCTCTAGTACGCAGTATTTT. Protein product: CASSPGTSGGSSTQYF.

The J gene is TRBJ2-2, the V gene TRBV2, with D perhaps TRBD1 (5 bases). The CDR3 covers 11 residues. Germline V lookup: CDR1 SNHLY, CDR2 FYNNEI. V gave up 6 bases and J gave up 8 bases, with 7 bases separating them. This CDR3 reads CASRRQGELFF. CDR3 bases: TGTGCCAGCAGACGACAGGGGGAGCTGTTTTTT.

Turning to this clone: Other DNA sequences from this sample encode an identical CDR3 as well. V is TRBV11-2 and J is TRBJ2-1; 9 bases are shared with TRBD1. The V gene's germline CDR1 is SGHAT and CDR2 FQNNGV. The CDR3 has 15 residues. Germline trimming cut 4 bases from V and 4 bases from J; bases unmatched to any gene: 5. The CDR3 DNA reads TGTGCCAGCAGCTCCGGGACAGGGAGTTACAATGAGCAGTTCTTC. As protein: CASSSGTGSYNEQFF.

The chain recombines TRBV29-1 with TRBJ1-1; the D gene is possibly TRBD1 (6 bases). Trimming left V 7 bases short and J 3 bases short, with 15 bases between. From germline, CDR1 is SQVTM and CDR2 ANQGSEA. This CDR3 comprises 13 residues. The CDR3 reads CSAASRGDTEAFF. The CDR3 coding sequence is TGCAGCGCAGCGTCCAGGGGTGACACTGAAGCTTTCTTT.

This chain connects TRBV5-1 to TRBJ2-3, with a possible D match to TRBD2 (5 bases). Trimming stripped 7 bases from V and 6 bases from J, with 15 bases between. This CDR3 is built from 13 residues. Per germline, CDR1 SGHRS and CDR2 YFSETQ. CDR3 DNA sequence: TGCGCCAGCCGGGAAATTCCTGGGGATACGCAGTATTTT. As protein: CASREIPGDTQYF.

This chain joins TRBV12-5 and TRBJ2-5; 7 bases are a match to TRBD1. V dropped 2 bases and J dropped 2; count of bases not matched to a gene: 5. Germline assignment: CDR1 LGHNT and CDR2 FRNRAP. CDR3 size: 15 residues. The CDR3 reads CASGLSGRGQETQYF. The CDR3, as DNA: TGTGCTAGTGGTTTGTCGGGCAGGGGGCAAGAGACCCAGTACTTC.

This CDR3 reads CASRGELGLVYNEQFF. Here the CDR3 DNA reads TGTGCCAGCCGAGGCGAGCTAGGATTGGTTTACAATGAGCAGTTCTTC. The gene calls are TRBV28 and TRBJ2-1; D is uncertain. CDR3 length: 16 amino acids. Germline V gene data show CDR1 as MDHEN and CDR2 as SYDVKM. The V end was cut by 8 bases, the J end by 4 bases, with 21 bases between.

The chain combines TRBV7-9 with TRBJ2-2; D is perhaps TRBD1 (6 bases). The CDR3 spans 15 residues. Trimming cost V 2 bases and J 5 bases, with 12 bases left between them. CDR1 is SEHNR, CDR2 FQNEAQ, per germline (reference sequence). This chain's CDR3 is CASSLLGARTGELFF. The DNA of the CDR3 is TGTGCCAGCAGCTTACTGGGGGCGAGAACCGGGGAGCTGTTTTTT.

This clone has more than one count but fewer than ten. CDR3 amino acids: CASSPRQSSYNEQFF. CDR3 DNA sequence: TGTGCCAGCAGCCCACGACAGAGCTCCTACAATGAGCAGTTCTTC. V and J are TRBV11-2 and TRBJ2-1; D is perhaps TRBD1 (5 bases). Deletions cut 5 bases from V and 0 bases from J, with 11 bases between. This CDR3 has 15 residues. Germline values: CDR1 SGHAT, CDR2 FQNNGV.

The chain couples TRBV9 to TRBJ2-3; TRBD2 aligns across 8 bases. The germline V gene encodes CDR1 SGDLS and CDR2 YYNGEE. The length of the CDR3 is 15 residues. V lost 4 bases and J lost 2; bases outside the gene matches: 6. CDR3 sequence reads: CASSFLAGPTDTQYF. CDR3 DNA: TGTGCCAGCAGCTTCTTAGCGGGACCCACAGATACGCAGTATTTT.

This chain links TRBV9 with TRBJ2-5; TRBD2 matches at 10 bases. Germline CDR1 is SGDLS and CDR2 is YYNGEE. V dropped 3 bases and J dropped 5; count of bases not matched to a gene: 7. The CDR3 consists of 15 residues. This CDR3 is CASSGAGGPRETQYF. The CDR3 DNA reads TGTGCCAGCAGCGGAGCGGGGGGGCCGAGGGAGACCCAGTACTTC. The full variable domain, in which reference TRBV9 and TRBJ2-5 provide the parts outside the CDR3, is DSGVTQTPKHLITATGQRVTLRCSPRSGDLSVYWYQQSLDQGLQFLIQYYNGEERAKGNILERFSAQQFPDLHSELNLSSLELGDSALYFCASSGAGGPRETQYFGPGTRLLVL.

The chain is built from TRBV15 and TRBJ1-1; 7 bases are a match to TRBD1. The germline CDR1 and CDR2 sequences are LNHNV and YYDKDF (reference sequence). V was clipped by 1 base and J by 11 bases; unmatched bases: 13. This CDR3 contains 15 residues. As DNA, the CDR3 is TGTGCCACCAGCAGAGTGTCCGGGGCAGGGGGGAATGCTTTCTTT. It specifies CATSRVSGAGGNAFF.

The chain joins TRBV6-4 to TRBJ2-7; D remains unclear. Germline loops: CDR1 MRHNA, CDR2 SNTAGT. This CDR3 has 13 amino acids. The V end was cut by 7 bases, the J end by 0 bases, with 10 bases between. The CDR3 nucleotides are TGTGCCAGCACCATGATCAGCTCCTACGAGCAGTACTTC. The encoded protein is CASTMISSYEQYF.